The rows below give T cell receptor beta chains drawn from one sample of a study of CD8 T cells in Susac syndrome. TCRdb redid the calling of the immunoSEQ multiplex PCR reads with MiXCR, one entry per CDR3 protein. The sample comprises 150,000 or so distinct CDR3 sequences, approximately 96% of which are singletons, and 0.16% rests with the top ten. The sample comprised CD4+ T cells from PBMCs. The source is a human donor with Susac syndrome. Each CDR3 is given with its conserved first and last residue. D genes are given only for firm matches. Size values are once, few and many counts, or a class for expanded clones, and some rows have none.

cdr3_aa: CSVESGLAQYF
cdr3_nt: TGCAGCGTTGAGAGTGGGTTGGCGCAGTATTTT
v_call: TRBV29-1
d_call: NA
j_call: TRBJ2-3
clone_size: NA

cdr3_aa: CASSKTGSGYNEQFF
cdr3_nt: TGTGCCAGCAGTAAAACAGGGTCCGGGTACAATGAGCAGTTCTTC
v_call: TRBV6-5
d_call: NA
j_call: TRBJ2-1
clone_size: NA

cdr3_aa: CASSQGGETQYF
cdr3_nt: TGTGCCAGCTCACAGGGAGGAGAGACCCAGTACTTC
v_call: TRBV3-1
d_call: NA
j_call: TRBJ2-5
clone_size: few

cdr3_aa: CSVPTQGWDTDTQYF
cdr3_nt: TGCAGCGTGCCGACCCAGGGGTGGGACACAGATACGCAGTATTTT
v_call: TRBV29-1
d_call: NA
j_call: TRBJ2-3
clone_size: NA

cdr3_aa: CSAPAGDSNQPQHF
cdr3_nt: TGCAGTGCTCCGGCGGGGGATAGCAATCAGCCCCAGCATTTT
v_call: TRBV20-1
d_call: NA
j_call: TRBJ1-5
clone_size: NA

cdr3_aa: CASSVDGTYEQYF
cdr3_nt: TGTGCCAGCAGCGTTGACGGGACCTACGAGCAGTACTTC
v_call: TRBV9
d_call: NA
j_call: TRBJ2-7
clone_size: NA

cdr3_aa: CASSPLDVSPLHF
cdr3_nt: TGTGCCAGCAGCCCCCTCGACGTGTCACCCCTCCACTTT
v_call: TRBV7-8
d_call: NA
j_call: TRBJ1-6
clone_size: once

cdr3_aa: CSARGTGGRGNEQFF
cdr3_nt: TGCAGTGCTAGAGGGACAGGGGGCCGGGGCAATGAGCAGTTCTTC
v_call: TRBV20-1
d_call: TRBD1
j_call: TRBJ2-1
clone_size: NA

cdr3_aa: CASGAATGGTGELFF
cdr3_nt: TGTGCCAGCGGGGCGGCAACGGGGGGCACCGGGGAGCTGTTTTTT
v_call: TRBV9
d_call: TRBD2
j_call: TRBJ2-2
clone_size: NA

cdr3_aa: CSVSRGPGANVLTF
cdr3_nt: TGCAGCGTTTCTCGGGGGCCTGGGGCCAACGTCCTGACTTTC
v_call: TRBV29-1
d_call: NA
j_call: TRBJ2-6
clone_size: NA

cdr3_aa: CASKQGDTNEKLFF
cdr3_nt: TGTGCCAGTAAGCAGGGGGACACTAATGAAAAACTGTTTTTT
v_call: TRBV19
d_call: TRBD1
j_call: TRBJ1-4
clone_size: NA

cdr3_aa: CSALHPGGGSDTQYF
cdr3_nt: TGCAGTGCCCTCCACCCTGGGGGGGGATCAGATACGCAGTATTTT
v_call: TRBV20-1
d_call: TRBD2
j_call: TRBJ2-3
clone_size: NA

cdr3_aa: CSVEDLNRQETQYF
cdr3_nt: TGCAGCGTTGAAGATCTTAACCGACAAGAGACCCAGTACTTC
v_call: TRBV29-1
d_call: NA
j_call: TRBJ2-5
clone_size: NA

cdr3_aa: CASSYQGGYGYTF
cdr3_nt: TGTGCCAGCAGTTATCAGGGCGGGTATGGCTACACCTTC
v_call: TRBV6-2/TRBV6-3
d_call: NA
j_call: TRBJ1-2
clone_size: NA

cdr3_aa: CASRGGSGPGELFF
cdr3_nt: TGTGCCAGCCGCGGCGGGTCAGGGCCCGGGGAGCTGTTTTTT
v_call: TRBV12-3/TRBV12-4
d_call: NA
j_call: TRBJ2-2
clone_size: NA

cdr3_aa: CASSQEQGSSYNEQFF
cdr3_nt: TGTGCCAGCAGCCAAGAACAGGGAAGCTCCTACAATGAGCAGTTCTTC
v_call: TRBV14
d_call: NA
j_call: TRBJ2-1
clone_size: NA

cdr3_aa: CATSRDGTGELFF
cdr3_nt: TGTGCCACCAGCAGAGATGGGACCGGGGAGCTGTTTTTT
v_call: TRBV15
d_call: NA
j_call: TRBJ2-2
clone_size: NA

cdr3_aa: CASESSSGANVLTF
cdr3_nt: TGTGCCAGCGAGTCGAGCTCTGGGGCCAACGTCCTGACTTTC
v_call: TRBV3-1
d_call: NA
j_call: TRBJ2-6
clone_size: once

cdr3_aa: CSAREPTGGDQPQHF
cdr3_nt: TGCAGTGCTAGAGAGCCGACAGGGGGGGATCAGCCCCAGCATTTT
v_call: TRBV20-1
d_call: TRBD1
j_call: TRBJ1-5
clone_size: NA

cdr3_aa: CASSELGTAPYNEQFF
cdr3_nt: TGTGCCAGCAGTGAATTGGGAACAGCCCCCTACAATGAGCAGTTCTTC
v_call: TRBV2
d_call: NA
j_call: TRBJ2-1
clone_size: NA

cdr3_aa: CASSYSQGARSPLHF
cdr3_nt: TGTGCCAGCAGTTACTCGCAAGGGGCGAGGTCACCCCTCCACTTT
v_call: TRBV6-6
d_call: NA
j_call: TRBJ1-6
clone_size: NA

cdr3_aa: CASSTGASDEKLFF
cdr3_nt: TGTGCCAGCAGCACAGGGGCCTCAGATGAAAAACTGTTTTTT
v_call: TRBV7-9
d_call: TRBD1
j_call: TRBJ1-4
clone_size: NA

cdr3_aa: CSARDQTSGDTDTQYF
cdr3_nt: TGCAGTGCTAGAGATCAGACTAGCGGGGACACAGATACGCAGTATTTT
v_call: TRBV20-1
d_call: TRBD2
j_call: TRBJ2-3
clone_size: once

cdr3_aa: CSVEEVGGTEAFF
cdr3_nt: TGCAGCGTTGAAGAGGTCGGGGGCACTGAAGCTTTCTTT
v_call: TRBV29-1
d_call: NA
j_call: TRBJ1-1
clone_size: NA

cdr3_aa: CASSWGGTANTGELFF
cdr3_nt: TGTGCCAGCAGCTGGGGAGGGACGGCGAACACCGGGGAGCTGTTTTTT
v_call: TRBV7-9
d_call: TRBD2
j_call: TRBJ2-2
clone_size: NA

cdr3_aa: CSARLNQGSPEAFF
cdr3_nt: TGCAGTGCTAGACTAAATCAGGGAAGCCCTGAAGCTTTCTTT
v_call: TRBV20-1
d_call: NA
j_call: TRBJ1-1
clone_size: once

cdr3_aa: CASSLRGKNIQYF
cdr3_nt: TGTGCCAGCAGTTTACGGGGCAAAAACATTCAGTACTTC
v_call: TRBV12-3/TRBV12-4
d_call: NA
j_call: TRBJ2-4
clone_size: NA

cdr3_aa: CASSPTGVNYGYTF
cdr3_nt: TGTGCCAGCAGCCCGACAGGGGTGAACTATGGCTACACCTTC
v_call: TRBV12-3/TRBV12-4
d_call: TRBD1
j_call: TRBJ1-2
clone_size: NA

cdr3_aa: CASSRLQGDYGYTF
cdr3_nt: TGCGCCAGCAGCAGACTCCAGGGAGACTATGGCTACACCTTC
v_call: TRBV5-1
d_call: NA
j_call: TRBJ1-2
clone_size: NA

cdr3_aa: CASRSSGGYNEQFF
cdr3_nt: TGTGCCAGCAGATCTAGCGGGGGGTACAATGAGCAGTTCTTC
v_call: TRBV12-3/TRBV12-4
d_call: TRBD2
j_call: TRBJ2-1
clone_size: NA

cdr3_aa: CSPSRTNTEAFF
cdr3_nt: TGCAGTCCGAGCCGGACTAACACTGAAGCTTTCTTT
v_call: TRBV29-1
d_call: NA
j_call: TRBJ1-1
clone_size: NA

cdr3_aa: CASSPDRSSYNEQFF
cdr3_nt: TGTGCCAGCAGCCCCGACAGGTCCTCCTACAATGAGCAGTTCTTC
v_call: TRBV6-5
d_call: NA
j_call: TRBJ2-1
clone_size: NA

cdr3_aa: CSAPDTYYGYTF
cdr3_nt: TGCAGCGCCCCGGACACTTACTATGGCTACACCTTC
v_call: TRBV29-1
d_call: NA
j_call: TRBJ1-2
clone_size: NA

cdr3_aa: CASSLELGNTEAFF
cdr3_nt: TGTGCCAGCAGCTTAGAATTGGGGAACACTGAAGCTTTCTTT
v_call: TRBV7-6
d_call: NA
j_call: TRBJ1-1
clone_size: once

cdr3_aa: CASSLALTSGYNEQFF
cdr3_nt: TGTGCCAGCAGTTTAGCGCTGACTAGCGGTTACAATGAGCAGTTCTTC
v_call: TRBV12-3/TRBV12-4
d_call: TRBD2
j_call: TRBJ2-1
clone_size: NA

cdr3_aa: CASSADQRETQYF
cdr3_nt: TGTGCCAGCAGCGCCGACCAGAGAGAGACCCAGTACTTC
v_call: TRBV9
d_call: NA
j_call: TRBJ2-5
clone_size: once

cdr3_aa: CASSRGQGDDIQYF
cdr3_nt: TGTGCCAGCAGCCGGGGACAGGGGGACGACATTCAGTACTTC
v_call: TRBV7-9
d_call: TRBD1
j_call: TRBJ2-4
clone_size: NA

cdr3_aa: CASSRDILGTDTQYF
cdr3_nt: TGTGCCAGCAGTAGGGACATCCTTGGGACAGATACGCAGTATTTT
v_call: TRBV2
d_call: NA
j_call: TRBJ2-3
clone_size: NA

cdr3_aa: CSVTYRVNYGYTF
cdr3_nt: TGCAGCGTTACCTACAGGGTCAACTATGGCTACACCTTC
v_call: TRBV29-1
d_call: NA
j_call: TRBJ1-2
clone_size: NA

cdr3_aa: CASSLDQYEKLFF
cdr3_nt: TGCGCCAGCAGCTTGGATCAGTATGAAAAACTGTTTTTT
v_call: TRBV5-1
d_call: NA
j_call: TRBJ1-4
clone_size: NA

cdr3_aa: CASSEGLARSTDTQYF
cdr3_nt: TGTGCCAGCAGTGAAGGGCTAGCGAGAAGCACAGATACGCAGTATTTT
v_call: TRBV2
d_call: NA
j_call: TRBJ2-3
clone_size: NA

cdr3_aa: CASSQDGDEQFF
cdr3_nt: TGTGCCAGCAGTCAAGACGGGGATGAGCAGTTCTTC
v_call: TRBV2
d_call: NA
j_call: TRBJ2-1
clone_size: once

cdr3_aa: CASSLEGFQPQHF
cdr3_nt: TGTGCCAGCAGCCTAGAGGGCTTTCAGCCCCAGCATTTT
v_call: TRBV7-8
d_call: NA
j_call: TRBJ1-5
clone_size: NA

cdr3_aa: CASSFGGQNTEAFF
cdr3_nt: TGCGCCAGCAGCTTCGGCGGACAGAACACTGAAGCTTTCTTT
v_call: TRBV5-1
d_call: NA
j_call: TRBJ1-1
clone_size: NA

cdr3_aa: CSVERDTGELFF
cdr3_nt: TGCAGCGTTGAAAGGGACACCGGGGAGCTGTTTTTT
v_call: TRBV29-1
d_call: NA
j_call: TRBJ2-2
clone_size: NA

cdr3_aa: CASSQDLRRGSETQYF
cdr3_nt: TGCGCCAGCAGCCAAGATCTGCGGCGCGGTTCAGAGACCCAGTACTTC
v_call: TRBV4-3
d_call: NA
j_call: TRBJ2-5
clone_size: NA

cdr3_aa: CRNNRVQETQYF
cdr3_nt: TGCAGAAATAACAGGGTCCAAGAGACCCAGTACTTC
v_call: TRBV29-1
d_call: NA
j_call: TRBJ2-5
clone_size: NA

cdr3_aa: CSVATRADTEAFF
cdr3_nt: TGCAGCGTGGCGACCCGGGCGGACACTGAAGCTTTCTTT
v_call: TRBV29-1
d_call: NA
j_call: TRBJ1-1
clone_size: NA